The 22 T cell receptor beta chains presented below share a single source sample, sequenced in a study of blood T cells in healthy people across ages. Together with a sample-barcoded 5' primer, a J-beta primer mix was included in a second PCR lasting about 7 to 11 cycles. MiXCR, applied by TCRdb to the 5' RACE reads, yields one record per CDR3 protein. The data show 800,000 to 950,000 distinct CDR3 sequences, 35% to 40% seen once. Sequencing was carried out using blood. Source of these receptors: a young man in good health.

The chain joins TRBV3-1 to TRBJ2-5; 16 bases are a match to TRBD2. V was pared by 1 base and J by 11 bases, with 13 bases of the junction left unmatched. The CDR3 totals 18 residues. Germline V gene lookup returns CDR1 LGHDT and CDR2 YNNKEL (reference sequence). This CDR3 reads CASSQGGTSGGASNEQYF. The DNA of the CDR3 is TGTGCCAGCAGCCAAGGAGGGACTAGCGGGGGGGCCAGTAATGAGCAGTACTTC.

The chain links TRBV21-1 to TRBJ2-7; TRBD1 reflects the table's D call only, with no check against the DNA. TRBV21-1 is classified as a pseudogene. The CDR3 consists of 17 residues. In DNA, the CDR3 is TGTGCCAGCAGCAAAGAAGGGCCAGGGCCGAGTTCTGACGAGCAGTACTTC. It codes for CASSKEGPGPSSDEQYF.

Ten or more counts support this clonotype. The chain recombines TRBV29-1 with TRBJ1-2; D ambiguous. Germline lookup yields CDR1 SQVTM and CDR2 ANQGSEA. CDR3 length equals 15 residues. V was trimmed by 1 base and J by 2 bases, leaving 14 bases between them. The CDR3 reads CSVEGSGGLNYGYTF. The CDR3 nucleotides are TGCAGCGTTGAAGGGTCGGGAGGGTTGAACTATGGCTACACCTTC. Variable domain in full (rest from reference TRBV29-1 and TRBJ1-2): SAVISQKPSRDICQRGTSLTIQCQVDSQVTMMFWYRQQPGQSLTLIATANQGSEATYESGFVIDKFPISRPNLTFSTLTVSNMSPEDSSIYLCSVEGSGGLNYGYTFGSGTRLTVV.

This clonotype was observed a handful of times. The J gene is TRBJ2-7, the V gene TRBV12-3 or TRBV12-4; maybe TRBD1 (5 bases). V was pared by 1 base and J by 6 bases, with 10 bases between. CDR3 length equals 13 residues. DNA for the CDR3: TGTGCCAGCAGTTTAGGGGCAGGGCGCGAGCAGTACTTC. Protein product: CASSLGAGREQYF.

This chain joins TRBV12-3 or TRBV12-4 and TRBJ2-1; 10 nucleotides agree with TRBD1. This CDR3 contains 14 residues. V shed 7 bases, J shed 12 bases, and the junction held 12 bases outside the gene matches. In DNA form, the CDR3 reads TGTGCCAGCATTGGGGACAGGGGCTCGCGTCGGCAGTTCTTC. Translation gives CASIGDRGSRRQFF.

In this sample, this clonotype turned up many times. The V and J genes are TRBV12-3 or TRBV12-4 and TRBJ2-1, with 10 bases lining up with TRBD2. The CDR3 is made up of 15 amino acids. V lost 5 bases, J lost 4 bases, and 5 bases stayed unmatched. The CDR3 here is CASSLSGGAYNEQFF. In DNA form, the CDR3 reads TGTGCCAGCAGTCTCAGCGGGGGGGCGTACAATGAGCAGTTCTTC.

The chain employs TRBV20-1 and TRBJ2-3; 12 bases are shared with TRBD2. The CDR3 sequence is 16 residues long. From germline, CDR1 is DFQATT and CDR2 SNEGSKA (reference sequence). After removal of 3 bases from V and 0 bases from J, the junction contained 4 bases not matched to a gene. The CDR3 is CSARLAGGRSTDTQYF. CDR3 coding DNA: TGCAGTGCTAGGCTAGCGGGGGGGCGAAGCACAGATACGCAGTATTTT.

This clonotype has just a few counts. This rearrangement joins TRBV5-8 to TRBJ1-6; weak D call: TRBD1 (5 bases). V lost 4 bases and J lost 8, with 13 bases in between. This CDR3 spans 14 amino acids. Germline CDR1 and CDR2: SGHTS and YDEGEE. CDR3 residues: CASSPGFVDSPLHF. The CDR3 nucleotides read TGTGCCAGCAGCCCAGGGTTCGTGGATTCACCCCTCCACTTT.

Only a few counts were recorded for this clonotype. This chain joins TRBV28 and TRBJ1-1; D unclear. The germline V and J ends were trimmed by 6 bases and 6 bases, with 17 bases remaining between them. This CDR3 contains 14 residues. The V gene's germline CDR1 is MDHEN and CDR2 SYDVKM. CDR3 nucleotide sequence: TGTGCCAGCAGGTACACGGCTCGTGCGGCTGAAGCTTTCTTT. Residues: CASRYTARAAEAFF.

This clonotype was counted many times. V and J are TRBV7-2 and TRBJ1-2, with D uncertain. This CDR3 comprises 13 residues. Trimming took 6 bases from V and 2 from J, leaving 10 bases between them. The germline V gene has CDR1 SGHTA and CDR2 FQGNSA. CDR3 sequence: CASSPDQNYGYTF. Here the CDR3 DNA reads TGTGCCAGCAGTCCCGACCAGAACTATGGCTACACCTTC.

A word on this clonotype: One junction end does not reproduce the germline sequence, and a read error may be involved. The genes are TRBV7-2 and TRBJ2-7, with D uncertain. CDR3 length equals 11 residues. Germline V gene lookup returns CDR1 SGHTA and CDR2 FQGNSA. DNA for the CDR3: TGTGCCAGCAGCGCGAACTACGTGCAGTACTTC. It specifies CASSANYVQYF.

This clonotype was seen at least ten times. CDR3 loop: CASKQQTGDSYEQYF. CDR3 sequence (DNA): TGTGCCAGCAAGCAACAGACAGGGGATTCCTACGAGCAGTACTTC. The V call is TRBV12-3 or TRBV12-4, the J call TRBJ2-7; TRBD1 aligns across 8 bases. Trimming at V came to 7 bases and at J to 1 base, leaving 9 bases not matched to a gene. The CDR3 runs to 15 residues.

This clonotype was found a few times. The chain recombines TRBV6-2 or TRBV6-3 with TRBJ2-5; the D gene is possibly TRBD1 (6 bases). Trimming stripped 5 bases from V and 0 bases from J, with 10 bases between. Germline V gives CDR1 MNHEY, CDR2 SVGEGT. This CDR3 has 14 residues. CDR3 amino acids: CASSPDSHQETQYF. CDR3 bases: TGTGCCAGCAGTCCGGACAGCCACCAAGAGACCCAGTACTTC.

The rearrangement links TRBV7-2 to TRBJ2-4, with TRBD2 identical over 7 bases. CDR1 and CDR2 from the germline V gene are SGHTA and FQGNSA. This CDR3 is built from 13 residues. V lost 7 bases, J lost 13 bases, and 13 bases stayed unmatched. The CDR3 reads CASKDNVAGEQYF. The CDR3 DNA reads TGTGCCAGCAAGGACAATGTGGCGGGGGAGCAGTACTTC.

This clonotype was counted between two and nine times. The chain has TRBV13 and TRBJ2-7; 10 positions match TRBD1. Trimming removed 3 bases from V and 2 bases from J; junction bases left unmatched: 4. This CDR3 has 15 amino acids. CDR1 is PRHDT, CDR2 FYEKMQ, per germline (reference sequence). The CDR3 nucleotides read TGTGCCAGCAGCTTCCGGACAGGGGGAGCCTACGAGCAGTACTTC. This sequence encodes CASSFRTGGAYEQYF.

This clonotype showed up just a few times. This CDR3 is CASSLTRGSTGELFF. DNA for the CDR3: TGTGCCAGCAGTTTAACTCGGGGGAGCACCGGGGAGCTGTTTTTT. V gene TRBV12-3 or TRBV12-4 combines with J gene TRBJ2-2, with D possibly TRBD2 on 6 matching bases. Trimming removed 2 bases at V and 4 bases at J, with 11 bases between. The CDR3 contains 15 residues.

The rearrangement joins TRBV4-1 to TRBJ2-1, with D uncertain. V lost 5 bases, J lost 9 bases, and 14 bases lay in between. Germline assignment: CDR1 MGHRA and CDR2 YSYEKL. CDR3 size: 13 residues. CDR3 coding DNA: TGCGCCAGCAGCTACCGCTCGGACGTTGAGCAGTTCTTC. This translates into CASSYRSDVEQFF.

This clonotype was detected only a few times. The chain couples TRBV12-3 or TRBV12-4 to TRBJ2-5, with unresolved D. There are 15 residues in the CDR3. Trimming shortened V by 6 bases and J by 0 bases, and 14 bases separated the two germline ends. CDR3 residues: CASSRGRPYQETQYF. As DNA, the CDR3 is TGTGCCAGCAGCCGCGGACGGCCGTACCAAGAGACCCAGTACTTC.

The chain combines TRBV2 with TRBJ2-1; 9 bases fit TRBD2. Losses at the gene ends were 8 bases for V and 5 bases for J; bases not matched to a gene: 4. Per germline, CDR1 SNHLY and CDR2 FYNNEI. The CDR3 has 13 residues. In nucleotides, the CDR3 is TGTGCCAGCTGGGCTAGCGGGAACAATGAGCAGTTCTTC. Translation: CASWASGNNEQFF.

This clonotype was observed a single time. The chain couples TRBV12-3 or TRBV12-4 to TRBJ1-5, with D possibly matching TRBD1 (5 bases). The CDR3 is made up of 13 amino acids. Trimming took off 4 bases at V and 7 bases at J, with 11 bases between the two ends. The CDR3 DNA reads TGTGCCAGCAGTTCACGACCAGGGCAGCCCCAGCATTTT. Its protein is CASSSRPGQPQHF.

The CDR3 DNA reads as TGCGCCAGCAGCTACGGGACGATGGGCGGCTACACCTTC. This gives the protein CASSYGTMGGYTF. The chain employs TRBV5-1 and TRBJ1-2; a weak D match, TRBD1 (5 bases). The CDR3 length is 13 residues. V was cut by 3 bases and J by 8 bases, with 14 bases left in between. The germline CDR1 and CDR2 sequences are SGHRS and YFSETQ.

This clonotype was recorded at least ten times. This rearrangement joins TRBV4-2 to TRBJ2-1; 8 positions agree with TRBD2. The CDR3 totals 16 residues. V shed 1 base, J shed 5 bases, and the junction held 7 bases outside the gene matches. Germline V gene data show CDR1 as LGHNA and CDR2 as YNFKEQ. The CDR3 region has the DNA TGTGCCAGCAGCCAAGGTGGCGGGGGGACTCACAATGAGCAGTTCTTC. Translated, it gives CASSQGGGGTHNEQFF.